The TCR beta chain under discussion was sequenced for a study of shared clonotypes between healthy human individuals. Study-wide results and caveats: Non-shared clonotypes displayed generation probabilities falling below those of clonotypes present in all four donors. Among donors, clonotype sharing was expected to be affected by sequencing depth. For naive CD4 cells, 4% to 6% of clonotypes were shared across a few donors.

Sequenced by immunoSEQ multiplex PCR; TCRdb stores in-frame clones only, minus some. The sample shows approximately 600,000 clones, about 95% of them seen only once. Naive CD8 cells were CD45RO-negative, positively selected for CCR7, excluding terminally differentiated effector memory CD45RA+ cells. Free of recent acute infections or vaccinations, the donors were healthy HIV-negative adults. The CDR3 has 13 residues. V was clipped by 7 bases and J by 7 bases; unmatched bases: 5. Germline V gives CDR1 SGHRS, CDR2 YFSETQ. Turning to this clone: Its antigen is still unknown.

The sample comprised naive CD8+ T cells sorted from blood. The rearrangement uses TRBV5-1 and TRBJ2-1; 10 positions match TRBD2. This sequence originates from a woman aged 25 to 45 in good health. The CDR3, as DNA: TGCGCCAGCTGTGATAGCGGGAGGAATGAGCAGTTCTTC. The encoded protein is CASCDSGRNEQFF.